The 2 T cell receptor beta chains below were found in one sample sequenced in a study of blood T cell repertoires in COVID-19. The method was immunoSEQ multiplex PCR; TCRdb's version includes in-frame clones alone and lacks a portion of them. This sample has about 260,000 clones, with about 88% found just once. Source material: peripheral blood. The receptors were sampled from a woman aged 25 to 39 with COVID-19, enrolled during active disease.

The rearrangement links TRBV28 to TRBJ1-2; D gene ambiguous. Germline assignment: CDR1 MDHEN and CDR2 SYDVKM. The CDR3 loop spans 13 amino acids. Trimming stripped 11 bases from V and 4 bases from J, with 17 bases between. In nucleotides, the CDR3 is TGTGCCGGAAGAGGGCCTCGGAGCTATGGCTACACCTTC. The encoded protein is CAGRGPRSYGYTF.

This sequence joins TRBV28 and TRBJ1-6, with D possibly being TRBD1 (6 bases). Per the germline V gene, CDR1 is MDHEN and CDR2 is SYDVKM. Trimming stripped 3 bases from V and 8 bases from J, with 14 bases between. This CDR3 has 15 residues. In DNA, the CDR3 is TGTGCCAGCAGTTTTGACAGGCCAGCCCATTCACCCCTCCACTTT. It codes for CASSFDRPAHSPLHF. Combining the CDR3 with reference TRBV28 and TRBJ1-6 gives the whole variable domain DVKVTQSSRYLVKRTGEKVFLECVQDMDHENMFWYRQDPGLGLRLIYFSYDVKMKEKGDIPEGYSVSREKKERFSLILESASTNQTSMYLCASSFDRPAHSPLHFGNGTRLTVT.